This paragraph covers one TCR beta chain sequence. The germline V gene encodes CDR1 KGHSH and CDR2 LQKENI. The CDR3 runs 16 residues. Losses at the gene ends were 3 bases for V and 2 bases for J; bases not matched to a gene: 7. PCR was performed using 60 Vbeta and 13 Jbeta primers. Clones were read by immunoSEQ multiplex PCR, and TCRdb kept only the in-frame ones, dropping some. This table lists tens of thousands of clones. The source of the sample is a study of cytomegalovirus exposure and HLA in healthy donors. The source is a female donor in good health and CMV-seropositive. Sequenced sample: PBMCs. The chain uses TRBV18 and TRBJ2-7; 10 bases line up with TRBD1. The CDR3 nucleotides read TGTGCCAGCTCACCGAACCCCGGGACAGGGGCCTACGAGCAGTACTTC. This encodes CASSPNPGTGAYEQYF.